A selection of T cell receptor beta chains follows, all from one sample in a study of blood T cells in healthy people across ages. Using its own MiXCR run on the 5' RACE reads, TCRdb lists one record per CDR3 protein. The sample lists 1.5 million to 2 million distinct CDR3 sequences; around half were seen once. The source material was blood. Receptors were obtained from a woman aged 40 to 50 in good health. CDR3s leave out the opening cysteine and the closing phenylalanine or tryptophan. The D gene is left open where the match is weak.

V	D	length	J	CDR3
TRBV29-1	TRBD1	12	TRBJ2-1	SVRPGQGVNEQF
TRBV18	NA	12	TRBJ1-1	ASSPPGGLLEAF
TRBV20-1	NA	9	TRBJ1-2	SGRTNYGYT
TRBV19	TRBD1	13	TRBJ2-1	ASATGGTGGNEQF
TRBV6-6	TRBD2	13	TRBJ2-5	ASSSLAGIRETQY
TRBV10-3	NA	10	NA	AISESSTEQY
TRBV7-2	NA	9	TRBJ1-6	ASSLHSPPH
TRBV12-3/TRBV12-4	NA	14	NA	ASRRDAGTVKNIQY
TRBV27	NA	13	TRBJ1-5	ASSSTRPINQPQH
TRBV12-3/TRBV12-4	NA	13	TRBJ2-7	ASSYGLANTYEQY
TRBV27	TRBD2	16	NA	ASSPMLAGEMIQETQY
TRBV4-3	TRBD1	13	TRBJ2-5	ASSQVWTGVETQY
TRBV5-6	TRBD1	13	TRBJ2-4	ASSRGQRTKNIQY
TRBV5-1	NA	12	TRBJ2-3	ASSFIRPGDTQY
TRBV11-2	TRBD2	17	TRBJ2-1	ASSTRPDVAGGAYNEQF
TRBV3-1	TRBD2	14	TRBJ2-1	ASSQDPAGGRREQF
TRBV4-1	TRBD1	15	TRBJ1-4	ASSQVTTGTGGEKLF
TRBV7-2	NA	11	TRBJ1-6	ASSRATNSPLH